This T cell receptor beta chain derives from a study of cytomegalovirus exposure and HLA in healthy donors. Background on the study: Out of around 360 genotyped donors, 81% belonged to the Caucasian-associated ancestry cluster. Study findings and constraints: In a later analysis, the majority of CMV-associated beta chains seemingly showed HLA restriction. Later on, a genetic analysis was performed. It linked a missense variant in DCLRE1C with V- and J-gene trimming of TCR beta.

The PCR contained 60 Vbeta and 13 Jbeta primers. Using immunoSEQ multiplex PCR, the repertoire was profiled, and TCRdb retains in-frame clones only, with some absent. The sample shows over 85,000 clones, 81% of them seen only once. Participants comprised healthy donors of bone marrow. The CDR3 extends over 14 amino acids. Trimming cost V 5 bases and J 6 bases, with 16 bases left between them. Germline CDR1 reads LNHDA; CDR2 reads SQIVND (reference sequence). Points on this clone: Its specificity is unknown.

The sequence derives from a man between 40 and 49 years old in good health and CMV-seropositive. The chain links TRBV19 to TRBJ1-1, with D unclear. Sequenced material: PBMCs. CDR3 DNA sequence: TGTGCCAGTAGTTCCCAGAGCCGGGGAGCTGAAGCTTTCTTT. This codes for CASSSQSRGAEAFF. The whole variable domain, filled in from reference TRBV19 and TRBJ1-1, reads DGGITQSPKYLFRKEGQNVTLSCEQNLNHDAMYWYRQDPGQGLRLIYYSQIVNDFQKGDIAEGYSVSREKKESFPLTVTSAQKNPTAFYLCASSSQSRGAEAFFGQGTRLTVV.